This TCR beta chain was sequenced during a study of shared clonotypes between healthy human individuals. In germline, CDR1 is MNHEY, CDR2 SVGAGI. V was trimmed by 5 bases and J by 6 bases, leaving 10 bases between them. The CDR3 has 12 amino acids. Samples underwent the assay at deep level. TCRdb keeps only in-frame clones here, not all; method: immunoSEQ multiplex PCR. The table records approximately 530,000 clones, 90% to 97% of them present only once. The sequenced material came from naive CD4+ T cells sorted from blood. Subset indicated: CD45RA+ positively selected. This chain uses TRBV6-5 with TRBJ1-1; D unresolved. The source is a young woman in good health. Here the CDR3 reads CASSTGISEAFF. CDR3 bases: TGTGCCAGCAGTACCGGGATATCTGAAGCTTTCTTT.